Listed below are T cell receptor beta chains from one sample, sequenced in a study of neurological immune-mediated disorders. MiXCR was run by TCRdb on the 5' RACE reads, yielding one entry per CDR3 protein. The data show 20,000 to 25,000 distinct CDR3 sequences, with less than 8% seen just once and about 48% held by the top ten. The material sequenced was CD8+ T cells from blood. The receptors shown here come from a man between 18 and 29 years old in good health. Both conserved end residues are part of each CDR3. A D gene is named only where the DNA matches it firmly. Rows give clone size only sometimes, using once, few, many, or a class for an expanded clone.

>many|TRBV5-5|TRBJ2-1|-
CASSLWGGTNEQFF
TGTGCCAGCAGCCTCTGGGGGGGCACCAATGAGCAGTTCTTC
>many|TRBV7-9|TRBJ1-6|TRBD1
CASSLATADRGSPLHF
TGTGCCAGCAGCTTAGCCACCGCGGACAGGGGTTCACCCCTCCACTTT
>many|TRBV5-1|TRBJ2-1|TRBD1
CASSLEGTAYNEQFF
TGCGCCAGCAGCTTGGAAGGGACAGCCTACAATGAGCAGTTCTTC
>many|TRBV5-1|TRBJ1-5|-
CASSLSWGQPQHF
TGCGCCAGCAGCTTGAGTTGGGGTCAGCCCCAGCATTTT
>many|TRBV15|TRBJ1-2|-
CATSSGRDYDGYTF
TGTGCCACCAGCTCAGGACGAGACTACGATGGCTACACCTTC
>-|TRBV29-1|TRBJ2-1|TRBD2
CSVGRGVIYNEQFF
TGCAGCGTTGGGCGGGGGGTCATCTACAATGAGCAGTTCTTC
>many|TRBV15|TRBJ1-2|-
CATSRDLGSQIYGYTF
TGTGCCACCAGCAGAGATTTGGGGTCCCAGATTTATGGCTACACCTTC
>many|TRBV29-1|TRBJ2-7|TRBD2
CSVASGGLYEQYF
TGCAGCGTAGCTTCGGGAGGCCTATACGAGCAGTACTTC
>many|TRBV6-5|TRBJ1-1|-
CASSYGGIGTEAFF
TGTGCCAGCAGTTACGGAGGTATTGGCACTGAAGCTTTCTTT
>many|TRBV20-1|TRBJ2-5|TRBD2
CSARDGNGGRETQYF
TGCAGTGCTAGAGATGGAAACGGGGGGAGGGAGACCCAGTACTTC
>many|TRBV21-1|TRBJ2-7|-
CASSFRPQRYEQYF
TGTGCCAGCAGCTTCCGTCCCCAGCGCTACGAGCAGTACTTC
>few|TRBV15|TRBJ2-2|-
CATSGRDKPNTGELFF
TGTGCCACCAGCGGTCGGGACAAACCGAACACCGGGGAGCTGTTTTTT
>many|TRBV27|TRBJ2-2|TRBD1
CASSPIQGGTGELFF
TGTGCCAGCAGTCCCATACAGGGGGGCACCGGGGAGCTGTTTTTT
>-|TRBV28|TRBJ2-2|-
CASGTSRTGELFF
TGTGCCAGCGGGACCTCTAGAACCGGGGAGCTGTTTTTT